This is a list of T cell receptor beta chains from one sample in a study of human T cells and chemical hapten exposure. TCRdb called the RACE reads again in MiXCR, with one record for every CDR3 protein. The top ten hold roughly 5.3% of the sample, which has some 70,000 distinct CDR3 sequences, approximately 9.9% seen once. The sequencing here drew on whole blood, taken in connection with sensitization to the hapten diphenylcyclopropenone (DPC). The receptors derive from a woman aged 50 to 60 with alopecia areata. Some clones in this sample may be carry-over from other donors' samples. Both conserved end residues are part of each CDR3. A D gene is named only where the DNA matches it firmly. Expanded clones are given a class, and other clones once, few, many or no size at all.

>TRBJ2-4|TRBV27|TRBD2|many
TGTGCCAGTAGGACTGCGGGGGGGCCCAAAAACATTCAGTACTTC
CASRTAGGPKNIQYF
>TRBJ2-2|TRBV18|-|many
TGTGCCAGCACACCTATAACGAACACCGGGGAGCTGTTTTTT
CASTPITNTGELFF
>TRBJ2-1|TRBV5-1|-|few
TGCGCCAGCAGTGTGGGCGGGACAAGCCGACCCAATGAGCAGTTCTTC
CASSVGGTSRPNEQFF
>TRBJ1-1|TRBV7-9|TRBD1|many
TGTGCCAGCAGCCGTCCCGGACAGGGGAATGAAGCTTTCTTT
CASSRPGQGNEAFF
>TRBJ1-1|TRBV27|-|many
TGTGCCAGCACCACTTATCTCAACAGCGGGGGAACAGGCACTGAAGCTTTCTTT
CASTTYLNSGGTGTEAFF
>TRBJ2-1|TRBV7-9|-|many
TGTGCCAGCAGCTTGGGGGACAATGAGCAGTTCTTC
CASSLGDNEQFF
>TRBJ2-5|TRBV19|-|-
TGTGCCAGTTCCCGGAAAGCCAGGGGCTTGGAAGAGACCCAGTACTTC
CASSRKARGLEETQYF
>TRBJ2-1|TRBV6-1|TRBD2|-
TGTGCCAGCGGGGGTCTAGCGGGAGTTGGTGAGCAGTTCTTC
CASGGLAGVGEQFF
>TRBJ2-1|TRBV20-1|-|many
TGCAGTGCTAGTCGGCGGACCTACAATGAGCAGTTCTTC
CSASRRTYNEQFF
>TRBJ1-1|TRBV7-8|-|-
TGTGCCAGCAGCTTACGGGCTGGGGCCGAGAACACTGAAGCTTTCTTT
CASSLRAGAENTEAFF
>TRBJ2-1|TRBV11-2|-|few
TGTGCCAGCAGCTTAGCCCTAATCGCCAATGAGCAGTTCTTC
CASSLALIANEQFF
>TRBJ2-3|TRBV28|-|few
TGTGCCAGCAGTGCGCCGGGATCCACCGGCGGAGATACGCAGTATTTT
CASSAPGSTGGDTQYF
>TRBJ2-6|TRBV29-1|-|many
TGCAGCGGGGTATTGGCGGGCTCTGGGGCCAACGTCCTGACTTTC
CSGVLAGSGANVLTF
>TRBJ1-1|TRBV9|-|many
TGTGCCAGCAGCGTAGAGCCGAACACTGAAGCTTTCTTT
CASSVEPNTEAFF
>TRBJ1-4|TRBV5-6|-|few
TGTGCCAGCAGCTTGGAGGTTAGGGGTGGTGAAAAACTGTTTTTT
CASSLEVRGGEKLFF
>TRBJ2-1|TRBV28|-|few
TGTGCCAGCACCTTCCAGGGGAGAGGCAATGAGCAGTTCTTC
CASTFQGRGNEQFF
>TRBJ2-3|TRBV7-9|TRBD2|many
TGTGCCAGCAACCCGGGACTAGCGGGAAGCACAGATACGCAGTATTTT
CASNPGLAGSTDTQYF
>TRBJ2-7|TRBV7-3|TRBD1|few
TGTGCCAGCAGGGGGACAGGGTCCTACGAGCAGTACTTC
CASRGTGSYEQYF
>TRBJ2-5|TRBV9|-|many
TGTGCCAGCAGCCGCCGGGCCGCCGAGACCCAGTACTTC
CASSRRAAETQYF
>TRBJ2-7|TRBV3-1|-|few
TGTGCCAGCAGCCAAGATCTGCGTCGCGGCCTTTTCTTC
CASSQDLRRGLFF
>TRBJ2-3|TRBV5-5|-|-
TGTGCCAGCAGCTTCCCAGTTACAGATACGCAGTATTTT
CASSFPVTDTQYF
>TRBJ2-5|TRBV27|-|-
TGTGCCAGCAGTTCGCGGGAAGAGACCCAGTACTTC
CASSSREETQYF
>TRBJ1-3|TRBV28|-|many
TGTGCCAGCCTGGGCTTTCCCACCTCTGGAAACACCATATATTTT
CASLGFPTSGNTIYF
>TRBJ1-5|TRBV12-5|TRBD1|-
TGTGCTAGTGGCCGCGGGGACAGGGGGCTTCAGCCCCAGCATTTT
CASGRGDRGLQPQHF
>TRBJ1-1|TRBV7-3|TRBD1|many
TGTGCCAGCAGCCCTAACCGACAGGGGATTAAGACTGAAGCTTTCTTT
CASSPNRQGIKTEAFF
>TRBJ1-6|TRBV25-1|TRBD1|many
TGTGCCAGCAGAGGACAGGGGGATTCACCCCTCCACTTT
CASRGQGDSPLHF
>TRBJ1-1|TRBV18|TRBD1|many
TGTGCCAGCTCACCTACGACAGGGAGGAACACTGAAGCTTTCTTT
CASSPTTGRNTEAFF